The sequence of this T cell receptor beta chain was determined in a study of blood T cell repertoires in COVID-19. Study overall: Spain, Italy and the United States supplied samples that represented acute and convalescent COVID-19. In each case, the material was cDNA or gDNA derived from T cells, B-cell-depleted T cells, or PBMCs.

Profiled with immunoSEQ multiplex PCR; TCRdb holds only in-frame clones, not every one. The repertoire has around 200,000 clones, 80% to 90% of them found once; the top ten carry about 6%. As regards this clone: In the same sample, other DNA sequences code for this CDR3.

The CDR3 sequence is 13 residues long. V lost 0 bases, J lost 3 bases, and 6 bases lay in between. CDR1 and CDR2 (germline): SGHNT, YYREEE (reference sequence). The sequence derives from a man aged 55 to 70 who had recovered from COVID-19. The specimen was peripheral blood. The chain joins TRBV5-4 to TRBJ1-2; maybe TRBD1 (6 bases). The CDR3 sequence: CASSLDRDYGYTF. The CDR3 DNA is TGTGCCAGCAGCTTGGACAGGGACTATGGCTACACCTTC.